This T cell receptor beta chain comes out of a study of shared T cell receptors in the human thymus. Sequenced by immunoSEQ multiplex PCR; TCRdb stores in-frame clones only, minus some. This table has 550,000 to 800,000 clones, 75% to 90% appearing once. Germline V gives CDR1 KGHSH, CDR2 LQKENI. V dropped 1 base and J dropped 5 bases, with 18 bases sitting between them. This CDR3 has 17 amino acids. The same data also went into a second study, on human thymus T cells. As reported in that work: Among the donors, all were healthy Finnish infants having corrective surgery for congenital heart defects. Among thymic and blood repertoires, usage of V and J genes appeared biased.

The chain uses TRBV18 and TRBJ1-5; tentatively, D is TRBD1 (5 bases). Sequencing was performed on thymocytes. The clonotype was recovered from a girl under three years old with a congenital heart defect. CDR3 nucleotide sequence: TGTGCCAGCTCACCACAAGTTACGTCAGGGTTAGATCAGCCCCAGCATTTT. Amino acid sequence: CASSPQVTSGLDQPQHF.